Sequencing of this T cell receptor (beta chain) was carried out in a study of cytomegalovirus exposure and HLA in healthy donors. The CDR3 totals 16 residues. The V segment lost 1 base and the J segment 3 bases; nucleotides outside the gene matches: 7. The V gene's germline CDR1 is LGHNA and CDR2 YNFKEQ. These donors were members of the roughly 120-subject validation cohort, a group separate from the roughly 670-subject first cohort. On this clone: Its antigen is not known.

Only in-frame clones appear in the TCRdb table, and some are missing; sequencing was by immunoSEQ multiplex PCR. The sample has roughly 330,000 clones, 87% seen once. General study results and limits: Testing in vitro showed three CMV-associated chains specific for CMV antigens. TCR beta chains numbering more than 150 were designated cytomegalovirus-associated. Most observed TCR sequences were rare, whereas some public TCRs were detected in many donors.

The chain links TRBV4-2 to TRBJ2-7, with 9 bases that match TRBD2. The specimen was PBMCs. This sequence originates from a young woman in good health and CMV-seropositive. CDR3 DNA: TGTGCCAGCAGCCAAGGGCCCGGGACTAGCAACTACGAGCAGTACTTC. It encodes CASSQGPGTSNYEQYF.